The entry below describes one T cell receptor beta chain. TCRdb re-derived calls from the 5' RACE reads in MiXCR, one entry per CDR3 protein. The table shows 700,000 or so distinct CDR3 sequences, with roughly 20% occurring only once. Germline V gene lookup returns CDR1 SGHTS and CDR2 YDEGEE. Trimming removed 4 bases from V and 9 bases from J; junction bases left unmatched: 5. This CDR3 region has 13 residues. The data stem from a study of identical twins. Among all donors, each was a healthy Caucasian. The same sample was also studied in work on T cells expressing NK-cell markers.

The chain couples TRBV5-8 to TRBJ2-7; 12 nucleotides align to TRBD2. The TCR was taken from a woman between 18 and 30 years old in good health. The sequencing input was PBMCs. In DNA form, the CDR3 reads TGTGCCAGCAGCCTGACTAGCGGGAGAGTGCAGTACTTC. Encoded protein: CASSLTSGRVQYF.